This TCR beta chain is from a study of blood T cell repertoires in COVID-19. Study context: Researchers got acute and convalescent COVID-19 samples from the United States, Italy and Spain. PBMCs, B-cell-depleted T cells, or T cells were the source of the cDNA or gDNA that made up the material.

The V and J ends lost 6 bases and 2 bases respectively, with 16 bases between them. The germline gives CDR1 LNHDA, CDR2 SQIVND (reference sequence). This CDR3 contains 15 residues. In the authors' workflow: Estimation of nucleated cell counts was performed using reference gene primer amplification. Measured with immunoSEQ multiplex PCR; TCRdb has only the in-frame clones, and not every one. V and J calls and clone size are given by that table; D and trimming were obtained from the DNA. The data show 150,000 or so clones, 80% to 90% seen once. The sample comprised peripheral blood. V and J are TRBV19 and TRBJ2-5, with D possibly TRBD1 on 5 matching bases. The source of this sequence is a woman aged 50 to 65 with acute or convalescent COVID-19. CDR3: CASRSRAFPQETQYF. The CDR3 bases are TGTGCCAGTAGAAGCAGGGCGTTCCCTCAAGAGACCCAGTACTTC. Full variable domain (remainder filled in from reference TRBV19 and TRBJ2-5): DGGITQSPKYLFRKEGQNVTLSCEQNLNHDAMYWYRQDPGQGLRLIYYSQIVNDFQKGDIAEGYSVSREKKESFPLTVTSAQKNPTAFYLCASRSRAFPQETQYFGPGTRLLVL.